The clone carrying this T cell receptor (beta chain) was seen only a few times. This specimen belongs to a study of cytomegalovirus exposure and HLA in healthy donors. Assay: immunoSEQ multiplex PCR; the TCRdb copy retains only in-frame clones and omits some. The table records under 400,000 clones, over 75% of them present only once. CDR3 length: 13 residues. The germline V gene encodes CDR1 MGHDK and CDR2 SYGVNS. Trimming pared 5 bases from V and 2 bases from J, leaving 10 bases between. Specimen: PBMCs. The origin of this receptor is a man aged 25-40 years in good health and CMV-seronegative. The chain recombines TRBV25-1 with TRBJ2-7; possible D gene TRBD1, 5 bases. CDR3 nucleotide sequence: TGTGCCAGCAGTTCTTTGGACACCTACGAGCAGTACTTC. Translating it yields CASSSLDTYEQYF.